This TCR beta chain appears in the sequencing data of a study of memory CD4+ T cells and cytomegalovirus serostatus. This clone came up a few times. Single viable CD3+CD4+CD8-CD45RO+ cells were sorted as the memory CD4+ T cells. V lost 11 bases, J lost 8 bases, and 9 bases stayed unmatched. The length of the CDR3 is 12 residues. Germline V gene lookup returns CDR1 SEHNR and CDR2 FQNEAQ (reference sequence). The repertoire was sequenced with immunoSEQ multiplex PCR; TCRdb's copy has only in-frame clones and lacks some. The table records 46,000 or so clones, 78% of them present only once. The TCR originated in an adult in good health and CMV-seronegative. V gene TRBV7-9 combines with J gene TRBJ2-1; 7 nucleotides agree with TRBD1. Sequencing was done on a sample of memory CD4+ T cells from blood. The CDR3 coding sequence is TGTGCCGTGCAGGGGGATAGGGATGAGCAGTTCTTC. Translation: CAVQGDRDEQFF.